Listed below are T cell receptor beta chains from one sample, sequenced in a study of blood T cells in healthy people across ages. In TCRdb, the 5' RACE reads were re-called with MiXCR into one record per CDR3 protein. Among over 500,000 distinct CDR3 sequences, 45% to 60% were seen once, and the ten largest hold approximately 12%. Sequenced: blood. The source is a woman of 80 years or more in good health. Both conserved end residues are part of each CDR3. The order of the fields is V gene, D gene, J gene, clone size, CDR3 protein, CDR3 DNA. D genes are given only for firm matches. Some rows have no size entry. The others give once, few or many, or a class for an expanded clone.

TRBV7-9	TRBD1	TRBJ2-7	once	CASSLPGTGGAYEQYF	TGTGCCAGCAGCTTACCAGGGACAGGGGGCGCGTACGAGCAGTACTTC
TRBV9	NA	TRBJ1-6	NA	CASSIAAGTYSPLHF	TGTGCCAGCAGCATAGCGGCAGGAACTTATTCACCCCTCCACTTT
TRBV20-1	NA	TRBJ2-1	NA	CSALGRFF	TGCAGTGCCCTGGGTCGGTTCTTC
TRBV5-1	NA	TRBJ1-1	NA	CASIFSTGHATEAFF	TGCGCCAGCATATTTTCTACCGGACATGCCACTGAAGCTTTCTTT
TRBV27	NA	TRBJ1-2	NA	CASSLIEGSGHTF	TGTGCCAGCAGTTTAATTGAGGGGAGCGGCCACACCTTC
TRBV5-1	NA	TRBJ2-6	many	CASSLILEPGANVLTF	TGCGCCAGCAGCTTGATCCTAGAACCCGGGGCCAACGTCCTGACTTTC
TRBV20-1	NA	TRBJ1-2	NA	CSATRAGSYGYTF	TGCAGTGCTACTCGAGCCGGAAGCTATGGCTACACCTTC
TRBV20-1	TRBD1	TRBJ2-2	NA	CSARDSITGELFF	TGCAGTGCCCGGGACAGCATCACCGGGGAGCTGTTTTTT
TRBV7-9	TRBD1	TRBJ1-4	NA	CASSRDRGYNEKLFF	TGTGCCAGCAGCCGGGACAGGGGATATAATGAAAAACTGTTTTTT
TRBV7-2	TRBD1	TRBJ2-3	NA	CASSRPQGDLNTQYF	TGTGCCAGCAGCCGCCCACAGGGGGATCTTAATACGCAGTATTTT
TRBV7-3	NA	TRBJ1-3	few	CASSPSTGNTIYF	TGTGCCAGCAGCCCGTCCACTGGAAACACCATATATTTT
TRBV6-5	TRBD1	TRBJ2-3	NA	CASGDRTPDTQYF	TGTGCCAGCGGGGACAGGACCCCAGATACGCAGTATTTT
TRBV28	NA	TRBJ1-4	few	CATRPGASQEKLFF	TGTGCCACCCGACCTGGGGCATCACAAGAAAAACTGTTTTTT
TRBV18	TRBD1	TRBJ2-5	NA	CASSWMPGQAQETQYF	TGTGCCAGCTCCTGGATGCCGGGACAGGCACAAGAGACCCAGTACTTC
TRBV7-9	NA	TRBJ2-5	many	CASSLGGSPQETQYF	TGTGCCAGCAGCTTAGGGGGTAGTCCCCAAGAGACCCAGTACTTC
TRBV20-1	NA	TRBJ1-2	NA	CSAGPVDGYTF	TGCAGTGCCGGCCCCGTTGATGGCTACACCTTC
TRBV9	TRBD1	TRBJ2-7	NA	CASSPQRGLSYEQYF	TGTGCCAGCAGCCCCCAGAGGGGGCTTTCCTACGAGCAGTACTTC
TRBV18	NA	TRBJ1-3	NA	CASSSSGFSGNTIYF	TGTGCCAGCTCGTCTAGCGGGTTTTCTGGAAACACCATATATTTT
TRBV4-1	NA	TRBJ2-7	NA	CASSQDQDGEQYF	TGCGCCAGCAGCCAAGATCAGGATGGCGAGCAGTACTTC
TRBV6-2/TRBV6-3	NA	TRBJ1-2	NA	CASTLRENYGYTF	TGTGCCAGCACGCTCCGGGAGAACTATGGCTACACCTTC
TRBV2	NA	TRBJ2-7	many	CASSEGQTYEQYF	TGTGCCAGCAGTGAAGGACAGACCTACGAGCAGTACTTC
TRBV20-1	TRBD2	TRBJ2-3	NA	CSANWFSGASTDTQYF	TGCAGTGCTAATTGGTTTAGCGGGGCTAGCACAGATACGCAGTATTTT
TRBV6-5	TRBD1	TRBJ1-2	once	CASSKDRGQDYGYTF	TGTGCCAGCAGTAAGGACAGGGGGCAGGACTATGGCTACACCTTC
TRBV10-3	NA	TRBJ2-7	NA	CAISEGGWWGYEQYF	TGTGCCATCAGTGAGGGGGGCTGGTGGGGCTACGAGCAGTACTTC
TRBV6-2/TRBV6-3	NA	TRBJ2-7	NA	CASSTPTGSFYEQYF	TGTGCCAGCAGTACACCGACAGGTTCCTTCTACGAGCAGTACTTC
TRBV12-3/TRBV12-4	NA	TRBJ1-1	NA	CDSSPLAGETEAFF	TGTGACAGCAGTCCCCTTGCGGGTGAAACTGAAGCTTTCTTT
TRBV4-1	NA	TRBJ2-1	many	CASSPRAGEQFF	TGCGCCAGCAGCCCAAGGGCTGGAGAGCAGTTCTTC
TRBV10-3	NA	TRBJ2-5	NA	CAISDGRGNQETQYF	TGTGCCATCAGTGATGGCCGGGGTAACCAAGAGACCCAGTACTTC
TRBV27	TRBD1	TRBJ2-2	few	CASSSRDSLSGELFF	TGTGCCAGCAGTTCCCGGGACAGCCTCTCCGGGGAGCTGTTTTTT
TRBV10-2	NA	TRBJ2-1	NA	CASSFPGPGREQFF	TGCGCCAGCAGTTTCCCCGGGCCCGGCCGCGAGCAGTTCTTC
TRBV15	NA	TRBJ2-5	NA	CATIGHSAMYNEQYF	TGTGCCACCATTGGCCACAGCGCGATGTACAATGAGCAGTACTTC
TRBV2	NA	TRBJ1-6	NA	CASSSRQTGHNSPLHF	TGTGCCAGCAGTTCCCGACAAACAGGGCATAATTCACCCCTCCACTTT
TRBV20-1	NA	TRBJ1-2	NA	CSAAAANYGYTF	TGCAGTGCTGCAGCAGCTAACTATGGCTACACCTTC
TRBV6-5	NA	TRBJ2-1	NA	CASGMEATYNEQFF	TGTGCCAGCGGGATGGAGGCTACTTACAATGAGCAGTTCTTC
TRBV28	NA	TRBJ2-7	few	CASSLAEPYEQYF	TGTGCCAGCAGTTTGGCGGAGCCCTACGAGCAGTACTTC
TRBV20-1	TRBD2	TRBJ2-1	NA	CSARDRTSENGQFF	TGCAGTGCTAGAGACCGGACTAGCGAGAATGGGCAGTTCTTC
TRBV28	TRBD1	TRBJ1-6	NA	CASSDWDRGNSPPHF	TGTGCCAGCAGTGACTGGGACAGGGGGAATTCACCCCCCCACTTT
TRBV3-1	NA	TRBJ1-2	once	CASSPNTEFYGYTF	TGTGCCAGCAGCCCTAATACAGAATTCTATGGCTACACCTTC
TRBV4-3	NA	TRBJ2-1	once	CASSQEGGRVLAPYNEQFF	TGCGCCAGCAGCCAAGAAGGAGGAAGGGTTCTAGCGCCCTACAATGAGCAGTTCTTC
TRBV20-1	NA	TRBJ2-5	NA	CSAYFPIQETQYF	TGCAGTGCCTACTTTCCAATCCAAGAGACCCAGTACTTC
TRBV20-1	TRBD1	TRBJ2-1	NA	CSECRQGHEQFF	TGCAGTGAATGCAGACAGGGCCATGAGCAGTTCTTC
TRBV4-1	NA	TRBJ1-2	many	CASSQPGYTF	TGCGCCAGCAGCCAACCTGGCTACACCTTC
TRBV9	NA	TRBJ2-5	few	CASSPRQAPVGETQYF	TGTGCCAGCAGCCCCCGACAGGCCCCGGTCGGAGAGACCCAGTACTTC
TRBV12-3/TRBV12-4	NA	TRBJ2-7	many	CASSLDWYEQYF	TGTGCCAGCAGTTTAGACTGGTACGAGCAGTACTTC
TRBV6-6	NA	TRBJ2-4	NA	CASSPDAAKNIQYF	TGTGCCAGCAGCCCGGACGCGGCCAAAAACATTCAGTACTTC
TRBV5-4	NA	TRBJ2-5	many	CASSLPSEETQYF	TGTGCCAGCAGCTTACCCAGCGAGGAGACCCAGTACTTC
TRBV7-7	TRBD2	TRBJ2-1	many	CASSHDGGVGQFF	TGTGCCAGCAGCCACGACGGGGGGGTCGGGCAGTTCTTC
TRBV2	NA	TRBJ2-7	NA	CASSFDYQSSYEQYF	TGTGCCAGCAGCTTTGACTACCAGAGCTCCTACGAGCAGTACTTC
TRBV20-1	TRBD1	TRBJ1-1	few	CSAGTGLAEAFF	TGCAGTGCCGGGACAGGCCTCGCTGAAGCTTTCTTT